Reported below is one T cell receptor beta chain. What it binds is unknown. Through template switching, a universal primer site was introduced, and the cDNA contained unique molecular identifiers. Via MiXCR, TCRdb re-called the 5' RACE reads, giving one row per CDR3 protein. The sample holds about 690,000 distinct CDR3 sequences, 5.5% to 7.5% seen once. These data are taken from a study of identical twins. General observations from the study: Models came in too low on out-of-frame TCR alpha sharing in monozygotic twins. In cord blood, abundant beta clonotypes had fewer insertions; memory showed no trend. Zero-insertion analyses were open to partial confounding by invariant MAIT and iNKT cells.

Germline CDR1 is MDHEN and CDR2 is SYDVKM. With 5 bases clipped from V and 11 bases from J, the junction kept 9 bases outside the gene matches. The CDR3 sequence is 13 residues long. The J gene is TRBJ1-1, the V gene TRBV28; TRBD1 matches at 9 bases. Sequencing was performed on naive T cells sorted from blood. This receptor was obtained from a man aged 18-30 years in good health. CDR3 loop: CASSPRTGERAFF. Written as DNA, the CDR3 is TGTGCCAGCAGTCCCCGGACAGGGGAACGGGCTTTCTTT.